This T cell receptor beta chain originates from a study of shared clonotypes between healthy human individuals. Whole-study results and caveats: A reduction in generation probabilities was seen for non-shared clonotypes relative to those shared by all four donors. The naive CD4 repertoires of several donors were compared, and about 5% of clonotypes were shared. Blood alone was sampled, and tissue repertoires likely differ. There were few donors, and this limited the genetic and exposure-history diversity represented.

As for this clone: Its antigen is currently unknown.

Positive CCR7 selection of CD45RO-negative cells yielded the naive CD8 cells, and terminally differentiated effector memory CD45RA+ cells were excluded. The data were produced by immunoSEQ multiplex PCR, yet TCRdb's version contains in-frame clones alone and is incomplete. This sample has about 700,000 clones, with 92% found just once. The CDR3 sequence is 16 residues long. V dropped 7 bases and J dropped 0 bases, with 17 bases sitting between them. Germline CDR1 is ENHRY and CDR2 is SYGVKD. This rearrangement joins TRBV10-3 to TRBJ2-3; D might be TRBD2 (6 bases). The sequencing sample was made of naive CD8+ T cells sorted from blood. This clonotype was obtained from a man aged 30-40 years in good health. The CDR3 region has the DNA TGTGCCATCACTCAGATCCCGGGGACTAGCACAGATACGCAGTATTTT. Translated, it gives CAITQIPGTSTDTQYF.